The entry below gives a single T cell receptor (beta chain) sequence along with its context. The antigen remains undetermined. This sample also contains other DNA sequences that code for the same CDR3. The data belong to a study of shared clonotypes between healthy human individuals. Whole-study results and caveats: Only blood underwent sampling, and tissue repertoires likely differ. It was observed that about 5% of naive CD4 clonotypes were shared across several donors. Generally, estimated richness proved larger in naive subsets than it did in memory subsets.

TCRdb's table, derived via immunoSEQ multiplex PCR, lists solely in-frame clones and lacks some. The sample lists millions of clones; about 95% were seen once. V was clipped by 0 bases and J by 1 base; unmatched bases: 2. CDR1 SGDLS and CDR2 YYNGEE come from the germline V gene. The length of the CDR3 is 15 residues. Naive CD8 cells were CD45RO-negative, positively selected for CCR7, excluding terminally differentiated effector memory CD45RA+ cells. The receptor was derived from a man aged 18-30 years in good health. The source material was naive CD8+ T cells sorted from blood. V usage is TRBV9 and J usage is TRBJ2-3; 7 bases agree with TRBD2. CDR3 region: CASSVASGRTDTQYF. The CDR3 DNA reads TGTGCCAGCAGCGTAGCTAGCGGCCGCACAGATACGCAGTATTTT.